Presented here are 9 T cell receptor beta chains from one specimen sequenced in a study of shared clonotypes between healthy human individuals. Clones were sequenced by immunoSEQ multiplex PCR, and TCRdb holds only the in-frame ones, with some missing. The profile shows some 490,000 clones, over 75% of them singletons. Sequencing was carried out using PBMCs. All receptors come from a woman in her thirties or forties in good health. Some clones in this sample may be carry-over from other donors' samples.

The CDR3 DNA sequence: TGTGCCAGCAGTTTATTAGCCGGCACCGGGGAGCTGTTTTTT. This codes for CASSLLAGTGELFF. The V and J genes are TRBV28 and TRBJ2-2; D uncertain. V was clipped by 1 base and J by 4 bases, with 7 bases between them. Looked up from germline, CDR1 is MDHEN and CDR2 is SYDVKM. The CDR3 contains 14 residues. The entire variable domain, with the rest obtained from reference TRBV28 and TRBJ2-2, is as follows: DVKVTQSSRYLVKRTGEKVFLECVQDMDHENMFWYRQDPGLGLRLIYFSYDVKMKEKGDIPEGYSVSREKKERFSLILESASTNQTSMYLCASSLLAGTGELFFGEGSRLTVL.

This clone appeared a few times. The chain is built from TRBV10-3 and TRBJ2-1; D gene ambiguous. V was cut by 5 bases and J by 6 bases, with 14 bases left in between. This CDR3 contains 14 residues. From germline, CDR1 is ENHRY and CDR2 SYGVKD. The CDR3 nucleotides are TGTGCCATCAGTTCGTCGCGAGCTGGCAATGAGCAGTTCTTC. It translates to CAISSSRAGNEQFF.

V is TRBV4-3 and J is TRBJ2-1; perhaps TRBD2 as D (6 bases). Germline values: CDR1 LGHNA, CDR2 YSLEER. The CDR3 is 16 residues long. The germline V and J ends were trimmed by 1 base and 2 bases, with 12 bases remaining between them. The CDR3 here is CASSQVGGEPYNEQFF. Written as DNA, the CDR3 is TGCGCCAGCAGCCAAGTTGGCGGGGAGCCCTACAATGAGCAGTTCTTC.

This chain connects TRBV15 to TRBJ1-5; D gene ambiguous. Germline loops: CDR1 LNHNV, CDR2 YYDKDF (reference sequence). V was cut by 0 bases and J by 4 bases, with 4 bases left in between. The CDR3 totals 13 residues. CDR3 protein: CATSRELNQPQHF. The CDR3 DNA is TGTGCCACCAGCAGAGAATTAAATCAGCCCCAGCATTTT.

About this clone itself: This likely reflects a read error, since a far larger clone is one base away. Additional DNA sequences in this sample encode the identical CDR3. The V call is TRBV7-9, the J call TRBJ2-2; 8 nucleotides line up with TRBD2. Germline V CDR1 and CDR2: SEHNR, FQNEAQ (reference sequence). This CDR3 is built from 15 residues. The CDR3 nucleotides are TGTGCTAGCAGCCCGCAAAGCGGGAGTATGGGGGAGCTGTTTTTT. Translating it yields CASSPQSGSMGELFF. The full variable domain, its missing parts supplied by reference TRBV7-9 and TRBJ2-2, is DTGVSQNPRHKITKRGQNVTFRCDPISEHNRLYWYRQTLGQGPEFLTYFQNEAQLEKSRLLSDRFSAERPKGSFSTLEIQRTEQGDSAMYLCASSPQSGSMGELFFGEGSRLTVL.

The gene calls are TRBV6-6 and TRBJ2-5; 10 nucleotides align to TRBD2. V lost 5 bases to trimming and J lost 7 bases; unmatched junction nucleotides: 4. The CDR3 runs to 13 residues. CDR1 is MNHNY, CDR2 SVGAGI, per germline (reference sequence). CDR3 DNA sequence: TGTGCCAGCAGTCAAGCGGGAGGGGTGACCCAGTACTTC. This sequence encodes CASSQAGGVTQYF.

This clone was observed a single time. The chain uses TRBV5-4 and TRBJ2-1, with D maybe TRBD1 (6 bases). Trimming removed 6 bases at V and 4 bases at J, with 17 bases between. Germline lookup yields CDR1 SGHNT and CDR2 YYREEE (reference sequence). This CDR3 is 15 amino acids long. The CDR3 loop reads CASTNGSRGYNEQFF. The CDR3 DNA is TGTGCCAGCACAAACGGGTCCAGGGGTTACAATGAGCAGTTCTTC.

This rearrangement joins TRBV5-1 to TRBJ2-1; the D gene is possibly TRBD2 (6 bases). The CDR3 extends over 15 amino acids. Germline CDR1 is SGHRS and CDR2 is YFSETQ. Trimming pared 3 bases from V and 1 base from J, leaving 11 bases between. The CDR3 loop reads CASSSLAASYNEQFF. CDR3 bases: TGCGCCAGCAGCTCGTTAGCGGCTTCCTACAATGAGCAGTTCTTC.

This clone has only one observation. This sequence joins TRBV7-8 and TRBJ2-7, with D maybe TRBD1 (7 bases). CDR3 length equals 15 residues. Trimming removed 5 bases from V and 2 bases from J, with 16 bases in between. Germline V CDR1 and CDR2: SGHVS, FQNEAQ. The CDR3 loop is CASSPRQGLTYEQYF. The CDR3 DNA follows: TGTGCCAGCAGCCCACGACAGGGACTCACCTACGAGCAGTACTTC.